The rows below give T cell receptor beta chains drawn from one sample of a study of cytomegalovirus exposure and HLA in healthy donors. Profiled with immunoSEQ multiplex PCR; TCRdb holds only in-frame clones, not every one. This sample yields about 38,000 clones, of which roughly 85% are seen a single time; about an eighth belongs to the top ten. The specimen was PBMCs. These receptors originate from a middle-aged woman in good health and CMV-seropositive. Both conserved end residues are part of each CDR3. The order of the fields is V gene, D gene, J gene, clone size, CDR3 DNA, CDR3 protein. D genes are given only for firm matches. The size field is filled for only some rows; it gives once, few, many or a size class.

v_gene: TRBV18; d_gene: TRBD1; j_gene: TRBJ2-5; abundance: .; CDR3nt: TGTGCCAGCGCGGACAGGATTCAAGAGACCCAGTACTTC; CDR3aa: CASADRIQETQYF
v_gene: TRBV27; d_gene: .; j_gene: TRBJ2-6; abundance: .; CDR3nt: TGTGCCAGCAGTTTCTCCTGGAGTTGGGTAGGCCTTAGCTCTGGGGCCAACGTCCTGACTTTC; CDR3aa: CASSFSWSWVGLSSGANVLTF
v_gene: TRBV11-2; d_gene: .; j_gene: TRBJ2-2; abundance: .; CDR3nt: TGTGCCAGCAGCTTTCAGGGGACCACCGGGGAGCTGTTTTTT; CDR3aa: CASSFQGTTGELFF
v_gene: TRBV7-2; d_gene: .; j_gene: TRBJ1-1; abundance: .; CDR3nt: TGTGCCAGCAGCTTAGTAGGGGCGCATAGGGACACTGAAGCTTTCTTT; CDR3aa: CASSLVGAHRDTEAFF
v_gene: TRBV19; d_gene: TRBD1; j_gene: TRBJ1-4; abundance: .; CDR3nt: TGTGCCAGTAGGACAGGGGGTGAAAAACTGTTTTTT; CDR3aa: CASRTGGEKLFF
v_gene: TRBV6-1; d_gene: TRBD1; j_gene: TRBJ2-4; abundance: .; CDR3nt: TGTGCCAGCAGTGGAATGACAGGGGTGGGGGCCAAAAACATTCAGTACTTC; CDR3aa: CASSGMTGVGAKNIQYF
v_gene: TRBV10-3; d_gene: TRBD2; j_gene: TRBJ2-7; abundance: .; CDR3nt: TGTGCCATCAGTGAGCTGAGCGGGACGGCCTACGAGCAGTACTTC; CDR3aa: CAISELSGTAYEQYF
v_gene: TRBV19; d_gene: TRBD1; j_gene: TRBJ2-7; abundance: few; CDR3nt: TGTGCCAGTAGAGACAGGGCCTACGAGCAGTACTTC; CDR3aa: CASRDRAYEQYF
v_gene: TRBV4-3; d_gene: .; j_gene: TRBJ2-5; abundance: once; CDR3nt: TGCGCCAGCAGCCAAGAGCGGGGTGCCCAAGAGACCCAGTACTTC; CDR3aa: CASSQERGAQETQYF
v_gene: TRBV2; d_gene: .; j_gene: TRBJ1-2; abundance: .; CDR3nt: TGTGCCAGCAGTGAAACAGGGTATGGCTACACCTTC; CDR3aa: CASSETGYGYTF
v_gene: TRBV2; d_gene: TRBD1; j_gene: TRBJ2-2; abundance: .; CDR3nt: TGTGCCAGCAGTGAGGACAGGTCATACACCGGGGAGCTGTTTTTT; CDR3aa: CASSEDRSYTGELFF
v_gene: TRBV6-5; d_gene: .; j_gene: TRBJ1-2; abundance: .; CDR3nt: TGTGCCAGCAGTTACTCCAGGGAGGCCTATGGCTACACCTTC; CDR3aa: CASSYSREAYGYTF
v_gene: TRBV7-2; d_gene: .; j_gene: TRBJ1-4; abundance: .; CDR3nt: TGTGCCAGCAGCTCGGGGGTGGGCAATGAAAAACTGTTTTTT; CDR3aa: CASSSGVGNEKLFF
v_gene: TRBV7-2; d_gene: TRBD2; j_gene: TRBJ2-7; abundance: few; CDR3nt: TGTGCCAGCAGCTTAGGGGGGGGAGGATACGAGCAGTACTTC; CDR3aa: CASSLGGGGYEQYF
v_gene: TRBV7-9; d_gene: .; j_gene: TRBJ1-5; abundance: .; CDR3nt: TGCGCCAGCAGCCAGGAAGCGGGGGGCAGAGGCAATCAGCCCCAGCATTTT; CDR3aa: CASSQEAGGRGNQPQHF
v_gene: TRBV19; d_gene: .; j_gene: TRBJ1-6; abundance: .; CDR3nt: TGTGCCAGTAGTATGGGCACGGCAAGGGGATCCCTCCACTTT; CDR3aa: CASSMGTARGSLHF
v_gene: TRBV5-8; d_gene: .; j_gene: TRBJ1-5; abundance: few; CDR3nt: TGTGCCAGCCGGGGGTGGGGCCAGCCCCAGCATTTT; CDR3aa: CASRGWGQPQHF
v_gene: TRBV28; d_gene: .; j_gene: TRBJ2-7; abundance: .; CDR3nt: TGTGCCAGCAGTACCCCCGGCGGAGGGGCCTACGAGCAGTACTTC; CDR3aa: CASSTPGGGAYEQYF
v_gene: TRBV27; d_gene: .; j_gene: TRBJ1-4; abundance: .; CDR3nt: TGTGCCAGCAGTTGGGGTGTTCGGGGGGAAAAACTGTTTTTT; CDR3aa: CASSWGVRGEKLFF
v_gene: TRBV19; d_gene: TRBD1; j_gene: TRBJ2-7; abundance: .; CDR3nt: TGTGCCAGTAATAGACAGGGGGCCTCCTACGAGCAGTACTTC; CDR3aa: CASNRQGASYEQYF
v_gene: TRBV7-3; d_gene: .; j_gene: TRBJ1-3; abundance: .; CDR3nt: TGTGCCAGCAGCTTAAATGCAGGGCGAACCTCTGGAAACACCATATATTTT; CDR3aa: CASSLNAGRTSGNTIYF
v_gene: TRBV28; d_gene: .; j_gene: TRBJ1-5; abundance: once; CDR3nt: TGCGCCAGCAGTGACAGATATAGCAATCAGCCCCAGCATTTT; CDR3aa: CASSDRYSNQPQHF
v_gene: TRBV29-1; d_gene: TRBD1; j_gene: TRBJ2-6; abundance: .; CDR3nt: TGCAGCGTTACTTTACAGGGGGCCGACTCTGGGGCCAACGTCCTGACTTTC; CDR3aa: CSVTLQGADSGANVLTF
v_gene: TRBV5-1; d_gene: .; j_gene: TRBJ1-5; abundance: .; CDR3nt: TGCGCCAGCAGCGTTGACCCGGGGGGCAATCAGCCCCAGCATTTT; CDR3aa: CASSVDPGGNQPQHF
v_gene: TRBV19; d_gene: TRBD1; j_gene: TRBJ1-1; abundance: .; CDR3nt: TGTGCCAGTAGTGTGACAGGGGGCCCGTCCACTGAAGCTTTCTTT; CDR3aa: CASSVTGGPSTEAFF
v_gene: TRBV5-4; d_gene: .; j_gene: TRBJ2-5; abundance: once; CDR3nt: TGTGCCAGCAGCTTGGCAGGAGGAAAAGAGACCCAGTACTTC; CDR3aa: CASSLAGGKETQYF
v_gene: TRBV28; d_gene: .; j_gene: TRBJ1-6; abundance: .; CDR3nt: TGTGCCAGCAGCGACAGCCGTTATAATTCACCCCTCCACTTT; CDR3aa: CASSDSRYNSPLHF
v_gene: TRBV7-2; d_gene: .; j_gene: TRBJ1-6; abundance: once; CDR3nt: TGTGCCAGCAGCTACGTTGGGGCAGGTAATTCACCCCTCCACTTT; CDR3aa: CASSYVGAGNSPLHF
v_gene: TRBV7-3; d_gene: .; j_gene: TRBJ1-6; abundance: .; CDR3nt: TGTGCCAGCAGCTTAATCCCCAGCAGGTTTGGTTCACCCCTCCACTTT; CDR3aa: CASSLIPSRFGSPLHF
v_gene: TRBV30; d_gene: .; j_gene: TRBJ1-2; abundance: .; CDR3nt: TGTGCCTGGAGTCACGTGGGGCATGGCTACACCTTC; CDR3aa: CAWSHVGHGYTF
v_gene: TRBV10-3; d_gene: TRBD1; j_gene: TRBJ2-7; abundance: .; CDR3nt: TGTGCCATCAGTGAGTCCCAGGGACAGGGCGGAAGAGATTACGAGCAGTACTTC; CDR3aa: CAISESQGQGGRDYEQYF
v_gene: TRBV7-9; d_gene: .; j_gene: TRBJ2-1; abundance: .; CDR3nt: TGTGCCAGCAGCCCCGGATCTACAGGTTACAATGAGCAGTTCTTC; CDR3aa: CASSPGSTGYNEQFF
v_gene: TRBV6-5; d_gene: TRBD1; j_gene: TRBJ1-4; abundance: .; CDR3nt: TGTGCCAGCAGACAAATACAGGGGCGAAAACTGTTTTTT; CDR3aa: CASRQIQGRKLFF
v_gene: TRBV9; d_gene: TRBD1; j_gene: TRBJ2-2; abundance: .; CDR3nt: TGTGCCAGCAGCCCCCGAGGACAGGACTGGGCCGGGGAGCTGTTTTTT; CDR3aa: CASSPRGQDWAGELFF